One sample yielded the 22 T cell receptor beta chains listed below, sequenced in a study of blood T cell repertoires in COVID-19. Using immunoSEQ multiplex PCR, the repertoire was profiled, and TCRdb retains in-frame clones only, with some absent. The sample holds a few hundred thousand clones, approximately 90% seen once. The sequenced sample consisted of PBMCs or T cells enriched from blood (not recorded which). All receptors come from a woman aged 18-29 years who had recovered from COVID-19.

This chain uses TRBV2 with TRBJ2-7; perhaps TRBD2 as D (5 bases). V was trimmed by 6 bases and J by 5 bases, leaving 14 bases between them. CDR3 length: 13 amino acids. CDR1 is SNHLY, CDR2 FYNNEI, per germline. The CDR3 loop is CASRAELGHEQYF. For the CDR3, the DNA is TGTGCCAGCAGGGCGGAACTAGGACACGAGCAGTACTTC.

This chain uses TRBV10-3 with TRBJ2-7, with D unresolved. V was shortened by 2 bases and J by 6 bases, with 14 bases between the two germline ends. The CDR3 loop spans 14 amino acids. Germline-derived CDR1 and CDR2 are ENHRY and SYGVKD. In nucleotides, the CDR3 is TGTGCCATCAGTGAGGGCCACGACAAGGCCGAGCAGTACTTC. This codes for CAISEGHDKAEQYF.

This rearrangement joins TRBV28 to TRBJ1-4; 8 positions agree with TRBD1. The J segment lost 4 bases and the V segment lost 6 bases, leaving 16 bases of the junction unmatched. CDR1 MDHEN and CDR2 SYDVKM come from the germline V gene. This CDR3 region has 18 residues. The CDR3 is CASRGSRLRGPHNEKLFF. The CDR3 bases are TGTGCCAGCAGGGGGTCCCGTCTCAGGGGGCCTCATAATGAAAAACTGTTTTTT.

The CDR3 sequence: CASRPGPRAGQPQHF. CDR3 sequence (DNA): TGTGCCAGCAGGCCGGGTCCGCGGGCGGGTCAGCCCCAGCATTTT. This chain links TRBV28 with TRBJ1-5; D gene unclear. There are 15 residues in the CDR3. Germline CDR1 MDHEN, CDR2 SYDVKM. Trimming pared 6 bases from V and 6 bases from J, leaving 18 bases between.

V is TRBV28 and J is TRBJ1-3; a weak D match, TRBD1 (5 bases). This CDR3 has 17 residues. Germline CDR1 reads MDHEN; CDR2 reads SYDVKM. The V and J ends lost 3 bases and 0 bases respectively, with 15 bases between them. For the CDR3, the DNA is TGTGCCAGCAGTTTCGCGGGGCAGGAGAGCTCTGGAAACACCATATATTTT. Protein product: CASSFAGQESSGNTIYF.

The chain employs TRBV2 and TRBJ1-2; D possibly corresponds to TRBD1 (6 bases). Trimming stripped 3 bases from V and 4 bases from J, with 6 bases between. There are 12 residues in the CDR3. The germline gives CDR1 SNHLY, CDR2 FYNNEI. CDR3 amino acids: CASSEDSYGYTF. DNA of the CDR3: TGTGCCAGCAGTGAGGACAGCTATGGCTACACCTTC.

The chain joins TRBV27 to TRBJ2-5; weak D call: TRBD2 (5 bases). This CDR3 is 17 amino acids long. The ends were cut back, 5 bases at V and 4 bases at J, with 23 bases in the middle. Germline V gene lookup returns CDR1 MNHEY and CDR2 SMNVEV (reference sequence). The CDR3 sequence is CASSALSGTRRRETQYF. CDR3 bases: TGTGCCAGCAGTGCCCTAAGCGGTACGAGGCGCAGAGAGACCCAGTACTTC.

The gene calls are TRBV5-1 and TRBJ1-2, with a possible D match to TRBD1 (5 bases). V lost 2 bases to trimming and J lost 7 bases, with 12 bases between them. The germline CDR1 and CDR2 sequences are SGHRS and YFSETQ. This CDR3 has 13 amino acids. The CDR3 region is CASSFHAGGGYTF. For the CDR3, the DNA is TGCGCCAGCAGCTTTCATGCCGGGGGTGGCTACACCTTC.

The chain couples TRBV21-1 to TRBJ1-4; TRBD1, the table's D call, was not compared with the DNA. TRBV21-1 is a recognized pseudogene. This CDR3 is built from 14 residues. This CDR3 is CASSRQGANEKLFF. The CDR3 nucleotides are TGTGCCAGCAGCAGACAGGGGGCTAATGAAAAACTGTTTTTT.

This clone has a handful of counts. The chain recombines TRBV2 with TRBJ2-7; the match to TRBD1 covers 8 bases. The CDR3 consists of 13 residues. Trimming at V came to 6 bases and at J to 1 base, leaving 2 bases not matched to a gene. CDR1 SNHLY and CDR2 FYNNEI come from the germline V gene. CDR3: CASSDRGSYEQYF. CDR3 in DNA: TGTGCCAGCAGCGACAGGGGATCCTACGAGCAGTACTTC.

The CDR3 nucleotides are TGTGCCAGCTCACCAAGCGGGAGGGTAGCCAAAAACATTCAGTACTTC. It is translated as CASSPSGRVAKNIQYF. The rearrangement links TRBV18 to TRBJ2-4; 10 bases line up with TRBD2. Germline V CDR1 and CDR2: KGHSH, LQKENI. Trimming cost V 2 bases and J 0 bases; bases outside gene matches: 1. This CDR3 is 16 amino acids long.

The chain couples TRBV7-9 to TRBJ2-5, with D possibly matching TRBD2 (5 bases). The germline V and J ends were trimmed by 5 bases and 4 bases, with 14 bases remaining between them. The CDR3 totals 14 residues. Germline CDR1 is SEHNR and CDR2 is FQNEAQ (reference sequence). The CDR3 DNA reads TGTGCCAGCAGCCCACCCTCTAGCAGAGAGACCCAGTACTTC. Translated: CASSPPSSRETQYF.

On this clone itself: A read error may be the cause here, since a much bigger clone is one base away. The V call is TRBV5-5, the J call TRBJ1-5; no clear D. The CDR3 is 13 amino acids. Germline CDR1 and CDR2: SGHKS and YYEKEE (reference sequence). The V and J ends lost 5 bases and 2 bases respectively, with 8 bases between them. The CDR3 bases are TGTGCCAGCAGGTTGACGGGCAATCAGCCCCAGCATTTT. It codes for CASRLTGNQPQHF.

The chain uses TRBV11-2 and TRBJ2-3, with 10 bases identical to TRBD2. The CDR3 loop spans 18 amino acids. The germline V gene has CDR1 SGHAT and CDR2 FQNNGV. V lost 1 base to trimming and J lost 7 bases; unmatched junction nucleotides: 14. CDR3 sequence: CASSLASVVVAGGNTQYF. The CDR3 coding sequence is TGTGCCAGCAGCTTAGCCTCCGTGGTCGTAGCGGGGGGAAATACGCAGTATTTT.

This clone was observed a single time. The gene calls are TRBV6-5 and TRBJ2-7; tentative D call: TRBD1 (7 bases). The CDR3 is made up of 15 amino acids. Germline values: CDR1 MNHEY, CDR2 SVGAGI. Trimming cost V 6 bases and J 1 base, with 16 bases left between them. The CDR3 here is CASRIGGTASYEQYF. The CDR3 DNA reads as TGTGCCAGCAGAATCGGAGGGACAGCTTCCTACGAGCAGTACTTC.

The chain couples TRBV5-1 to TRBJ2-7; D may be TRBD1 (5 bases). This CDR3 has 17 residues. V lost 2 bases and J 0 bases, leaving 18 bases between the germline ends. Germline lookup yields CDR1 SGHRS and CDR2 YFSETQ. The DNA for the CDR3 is TGCGCCAGCAGCTTTTGGGGTGACAGCTCCTACTCCTACGAGCAGTACTTC. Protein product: CASSFWGDSSYSYEQYF. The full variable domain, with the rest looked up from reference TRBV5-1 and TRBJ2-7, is KAGVTQTPRYLIKTRGQQVTLSCSPISGHRSVSWYQQTPGQGLQFLFEYFSETQRNKGNFPGRFSGRQFSNSRSEMNVSTLELGDSALYLCASSFWGDSSYSYEQYFGPGTRLTVT.

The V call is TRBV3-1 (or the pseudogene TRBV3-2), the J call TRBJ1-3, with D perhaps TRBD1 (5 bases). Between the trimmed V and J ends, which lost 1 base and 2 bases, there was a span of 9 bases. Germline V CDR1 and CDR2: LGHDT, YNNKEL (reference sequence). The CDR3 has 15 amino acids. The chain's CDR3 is CASSQGWGAGNTIYF. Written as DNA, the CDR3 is TGTGCCAGCAGCCAAGGTTGGGGGGCTGGAAACACCATATATTTT.

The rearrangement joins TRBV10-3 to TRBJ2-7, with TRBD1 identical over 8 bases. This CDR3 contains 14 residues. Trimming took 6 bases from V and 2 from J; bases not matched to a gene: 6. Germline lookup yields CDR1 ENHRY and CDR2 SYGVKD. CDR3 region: CAIRGTGAPYEQYF. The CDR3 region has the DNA TGTGCCATCAGGGGGACAGGTGCCCCCTACGAGCAGTACTTC.

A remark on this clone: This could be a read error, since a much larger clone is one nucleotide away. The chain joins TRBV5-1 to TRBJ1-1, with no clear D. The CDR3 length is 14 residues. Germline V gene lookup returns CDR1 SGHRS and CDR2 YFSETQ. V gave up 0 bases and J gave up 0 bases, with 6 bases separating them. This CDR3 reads CASSLAGMNTEAFF. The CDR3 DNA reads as TGCGCCAGCAGCTTGGCCGGTATGAACACTGAAGCTTTCTTT.

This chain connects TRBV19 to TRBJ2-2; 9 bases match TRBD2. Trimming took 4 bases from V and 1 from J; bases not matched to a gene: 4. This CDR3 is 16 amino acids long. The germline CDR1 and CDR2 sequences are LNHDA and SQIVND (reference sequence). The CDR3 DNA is TGTGCCAGTAGTACCGATAGCGGGGGGAACACCGGGGAGCTGTTTTTT. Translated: CASSTDSGGNTGELFF.

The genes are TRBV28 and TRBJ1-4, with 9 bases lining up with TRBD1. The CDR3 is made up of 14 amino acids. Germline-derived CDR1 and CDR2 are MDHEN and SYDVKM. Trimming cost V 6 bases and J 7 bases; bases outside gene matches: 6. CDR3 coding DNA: TGTGCCAGCAGGATGACAGGGGGTGGTGAAAAACTGTTTTTT. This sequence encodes CASRMTGGGEKLFF.

As DNA, the CDR3 is TGTGCCAGCAGCAAAGGGCAGGGGCCAAACACTGAAGCTTTCTTT. Amino acid sequence: CASSKGQGPNTEAFF. This chain joins TRBV21-1 and TRBJ1-1; TRBD1, the table's D call, lacks a check against the DNA. TRBV21-1 is flagged as a pseudogene. The CDR3 is 15 amino acids.